One and the same sample provided the 24 T cell receptor beta chains below, sequenced in a study of identical twins. From the 5' RACE reads, TCRdb called clonotypes with MiXCR, one entry per CDR3 protein. The table records just over 450,000 distinct CDR3 sequences, over 12% of them present only once. This sample also belongs to another study, concerning yellow fever vaccine responses in identical twins.

The sequencing input was CD4+ T cells sorted from blood. Receptors originate from a woman under 30 in good health.

V usage is TRBV28 and J usage is TRBJ1-2, with D unclear. Looked up from germline, CDR1 is MDHEN and CDR2 is SYDVKM. The CDR3 consists of 12 residues. Trimming pared 8 bases from V and 8 bases from J, leaving 15 bases between. The CDR3 region is CASQVSSAGYTF. The CDR3 DNA is TGTGCCAGCCAGGTCTCCTCGGCGGGCTACACCTTC.

The table lists this clonotype with a count of one. The rearrangement joins TRBV5-8 to TRBJ2-5; TRBD2 might be the D (6 bases). This CDR3 has 16 amino acids. Trimming shortened V by 0 bases and J by 5 bases, and 17 bases separated the two germline ends. In germline, CDR1 is SGHTS, CDR2 YDEGEE. In DNA form, the CDR3 reads TGTGCCAGCAGCTTGGCGCGGGGCTTCACACTGGAGACCCAGTACTTC. It codes for CASSLARGFTLETQYF.

This clonotype was counted ten times or more. This chain connects TRBV10-3 to TRBJ2-5; D is unclear. Germline CDR1 ENHRY, CDR2 SYGVKD. The V end lost 6 bases, the J end lost 1 base, and 9 bases lay between the germline ends. This CDR3 has 13 amino acids. The CDR3 is CAISQRTQETQYF. As DNA, the CDR3 is TGTGCCATCAGCCAACGGACCCAAGAGACCCAGTACTTC.

The rearrangement joins TRBV28 to TRBJ2-5; maybe TRBD2 (6 bases). V lost 6 bases, J lost 2 bases, and 16 bases lay in between. This CDR3 contains 15 residues. The germline V gene has CDR1 MDHEN and CDR2 SYDVKM. CDR3 nucleotides: TGTGCCAGCAGCGTAGCGGCGCTGGGGCAAGAGACCCAGTACTTC. As protein: CASSVAALGQETQYF.

In this sample, this clonotype turned up many times. The genes are TRBV29-1 and TRBJ1-1; maybe TRBD1 (5 bases). The CDR3 runs 15 residues. Trimming stripped 4 bases from V and 1 base from J, with 16 bases between. The germline gives CDR1 SQVTM, CDR2 ANQGSEA. In nucleotides, the CDR3 is TGCAGCGTTGCCCCGATGGGGAGGGGGAACACTGAAGCTTTCTTT. Residues: CSVAPMGRGNTEAFF. Supplemented by reference TRBV29-1 and TRBJ1-1, the full variable domain reads SAVISQKPSRDICQRGTSLTIQCQVDSQVTMMFWYRQQPGQSLTLIATANQGSEATYESGFVIDKFPISRPNLTFSTLTVSNMSPEDSSIYLCSVAPMGRGNTEAFFGQGTRLTVV.

The gene calls are TRBV2 and TRBJ1-5, with D uncertain. The CDR3 consists of 14 residues. Trimming cost V 5 bases and J 7 bases, with 15 bases left between them. Germline CDR1 is SNHLY and CDR2 is FYNNEI. CDR3 sequence: CASSPGLLGQPQHF. DNA of the CDR3: TGTGCCAGCAGTCCGGGTCTATTGGGGCAGCCCCAGCATTTT.

This clonotype was seen repeatedly, ten times or more. V usage is TRBV14 and J usage is TRBJ2-4, with D unclear. The length of the CDR3 is 16 residues. V gave up 1 base and J gave up 1 base, with 11 bases separating them. Germline assignment: CDR1 SGHDN and CDR2 FVKESK. The chain's CDR3 is CASSQVANGAKNIQYF. In DNA, the CDR3 is TGTGCCAGCAGCCAAGTAGCAAATGGGGCCAAAAACATTCAGTACTTC.

This clonotype was recorded a few times. This chain joins TRBV6-5 and TRBJ2-7; TRBD1 might be the D (6 bases). The CDR3 is made up of 13 amino acids. Germline loops: CDR1 MNHEY, CDR2 SVGAGI. V lost 1 base to trimming and J lost 6 bases, with 10 bases between them. The CDR3 DNA sequence: TGTGCCAGCAGTTACTTTTCGACAGGCGAGCAGTACTTC. Translation: CASSYFSTGEQYF.

A few counts support this clonotype. The chain uses TRBV5-1 and TRBJ2-1; no clear D gene. CDR1 is SGHRS, CDR2 YFSETQ, per germline. The CDR3 is made up of 15 amino acids. V lost 1 base, J lost 7 bases, and 15 bases lay in between. CDR3 sequence reads: CASSLTRLPDNEQFF. In DNA, the CDR3 is TGCGCCAGCAGCTTGACAAGGCTTCCAGATAATGAGCAGTTCTTC. The full variable domain, with the rest looked up from reference TRBV5-1 and TRBJ2-1, is KAGVTQTPRYLIKTRGQQVTLSCSPISGHRSVSWYQQTPGQGLQFLFEYFSETQRNKGNFPGRFSGRQFSNSRSEMNVSTLELGDSALYLCASSLTRLPDNEQFFGPGTRLTVL.

This clonotype was found a few times. The CDR3 sequence is CASSRTGPTAGGGDEQFF. The CDR3 coding sequence is TGTGCCAGCAGTAGGACAGGGCCTACAGCGGGAGGGGGTGATGAGCAGTTCTTC. The chain joins TRBV6-1 to TRBJ2-1; TRBD2 agrees at 10 bases. Germline V gene sequence: CDR1 MNHNS, CDR2 SASEGT. The CDR3 sequence is 18 residues long. With V trimmed by 5 bases and J by 8 bases, 18 bases remained unmatched.

This clonotype has more than one count but fewer than ten. The chain uses TRBV2 and TRBJ2-3; D could derive from TRBD1 or TRBD2 (5 bases each). This CDR3 region has 13 residues. Germline V CDR1 and CDR2: SNHLY, FYNNEI. Deletions cut 7 bases from V and 2 bases from J, with 10 bases between. The CDR3 nucleotides are TGTGCCAGCAACCCGGGACCCACAGATACGCAGTATTTT. Translating it yields CASNPGPTDTQYF. Together with reference TRBV2 and TRBJ2-3, the CDR3 gives the full variable domain: EPEVTQTPSHQVTQMGQEVILRCVPISNHLYFYWYRQILGQKVEFLVSFYNNEISEKSEIFDDQFSVERPDGSNFTLKIRSTKLEDSAMYFCASNPGPTDTQYFGPGTRLTVL.

The gene calls are TRBV7-9 and TRBJ2-1, with 7 nucleotides matching TRBD2. This CDR3 region has 16 residues. Germline assignment: CDR1 SEHNR and CDR2 FQNEAQ (reference sequence). With V trimmed by 2 bases and J by 9 bases, 13 bases remained unmatched. CDR3 amino acids: CASSLMGGRSATEQFF. The CDR3 bases are TGTGCCAGCAGCTTAATGGGCGGGAGAAGTGCGACTGAGCAGTTCTTC.

The chain couples TRBV20-1 to TRBJ2-2; D possibly corresponds to TRBD2 (6 bases). V was cut by 3 bases and J by 1 base, with 12 bases left in between. The CDR3 contains 15 residues. Germline CDR1 reads DFQATT; CDR2 reads SNEGSKA (reference sequence). The CDR3 loop is CSARLADRNTGELFF. CDR3 DNA: TGCAGTGCTAGGTTAGCGGATAGGAACACCGGGGAGCTGTTTTTT.

This chain connects TRBV21-1 to TRBJ2-1; TRBD2, as called in the table, went unchecked against the DNA. TRBV21-1 is marked as a pseudogene. The CDR3 consists of 15 residues. CDR3 region: CASRRTSGSIHEQFF. Written as DNA, the CDR3 is TGTGCCAGCAGGCGGACTAGCGGGAGTATCCATGAGCAGTTCTTC.

The chain has TRBV15 and TRBJ2-7, with D hard to call. Trimming removed 3 bases from V and 6 bases from J, with 15 bases in between. Germline loops: CDR1 LNHNV, CDR2 YYDKDF (reference sequence). This CDR3 contains 14 residues. CDR3 DNA sequence: TGTGCCACCAGCAGGGATGCAGGACGTGCCGAGCAGTACTTC. Protein product: CATSRDAGRAEQYF.

The genes are TRBV6-1 and TRBJ2-7; 12 bases are a match to TRBD1. This CDR3 is 14 amino acids long. Germline values: CDR1 MNHNS, CDR2 SASEGT. V was pared by 4 bases and J by 6 bases, with 4 bases of the junction left unmatched. The CDR3 loop is CASSGRDRGLEQYF. In DNA, the CDR3 is TGTGCCAGCAGTGGTCGGGACAGGGGGCTCGAGCAGTACTTC.

This clonotype was found many times. The chain carries TRBV5-6 and TRBJ1-6, with 7 bases lining up with TRBD1. The CDR3 has 14 amino acids. CDR1 SGHDT and CDR2 YYEEEE come from the germline V gene. Trimming cost V 5 bases and J 4 bases; bases outside gene matches: 3. CDR3 in amino acids: CASSSGQYNSPLHF. The CDR3 DNA follows: TGTGCCAGCAGTTCGGGACAGTATAATTCACCCCTCCACTTT. Based on the CDR3 plus reference TRBV5-6 and TRBJ1-6, the full variable domain is DAGVTQSPTHLIKTRGQQVTLRCSPKSGHDTVSWYQQALGQGPQFIFQYYEEEERQRGNFPDRFSGHQFPNYSSELNVNALLLGDSALYLCASSSGQYNSPLHFGNGTRLTVT.

This clonotype was detected only a few times. The V gene is TRBV11-3, the J gene TRBJ2-1; D is ambiguous. The CDR3 is made up of 13 amino acids. The ends were cut back, 5 bases at V and 5 bases at J, with 10 bases in the middle. Per the germline V gene, CDR1 is SGHNT and CDR2 is YENEEA. This chain's CDR3 is CASSPGPNNEQFF. CDR3 in DNA: TGTGCCAGCAGCCCTGGCCCTAACAATGAGCAGTTCTTC.

This clonotype turned up a few times. The J gene is TRBJ2-1, the V gene TRBV27; TRBD2 aligns across 11 bases. The germline V gene has CDR1 MNHEY and CDR2 SMNVEV (reference sequence). J gave up 8 bases and V 2 bases, and 8 bases lay outside the gene matches. The CDR3 contains 16 residues. CDR3 nucleotides: TGTGCCAGCAGTTTAGGGCTAGCGGGGGGTTCCTATGAGCAGTTCTTC. This sequence encodes CASSLGLAGGSYEQFF.

This clonotype has just a few counts. V usage is TRBV18 and J usage is TRBJ2-1, with 12 positions matching TRBD1. CDR3 length: 14 residues. The V gene end was trimmed by 3 bases and the J gene end by 9 bases; junction bases not matched to a gene: 3. Germline CDR1 KGHSH, CDR2 LQKENI. CDR3 amino acids: CASSPGQGASEQFF. CDR3 DNA sequence: TGTGCCAGCTCACCGGGACAGGGGGCAAGTGAGCAGTTCTTC.

The genes are TRBV28 and TRBJ1-4; 8 positions match TRBD1. This CDR3 spans 13 amino acids. Trimming removed 3 bases from V and 8 bases from J; junction bases left unmatched: 2. Germline V CDR1 and CDR2: MDHEN, SYDVKM. DNA for the CDR3: TGTGCCAGCAGTTTGGACAGGGAGGAAAAACTGTTTTTT. It yields the protein CASSLDREEKLFF. The variable domain in full, with the rest retrieved from reference TRBV28 and TRBJ1-4, is DVKVTQSSRYLVKRTGEKVFLECVQDMDHENMFWYRQDPGLGLRLIYFSYDVKMKEKGDIPEGYSVSREKKERFSLILESASTNQTSMYLCASSLDREEKLFFGSGTQLSVL.

The chain carries TRBV10-1 and TRBJ1-1; the D gene is possibly TRBD1 (6 bases). The CDR3 is 12 residues long. Trimming pared 3 bases from V and 11 bases from J, leaving 13 bases between. Germline assignment: CDR1 WNHNN and CDR2 SYGVQD (reference sequence). CDR3 in DNA: TGCGCCAGCAGTGACCGACAGGCGGAGGCTTTCTTT. Translating gives CASSDRQAEAFF.

The rearrangement uses TRBV5-1 and TRBJ1-1; no clear D. CDR3 size: 12 residues. V dropped 5 bases and J dropped 6 bases, with 11 bases sitting between them. Per germline, CDR1 SGHRS and CDR2 YFSETQ. CDR3: CASSQWGAEAFF. The DNA for the CDR3 is TGCGCCAGCAGTCAATGGGGTGCTGAAGCTTTCTTT.

The chain joins TRBV29-1 to TRBJ2-7, with 11 bases that match TRBD1. The CDR3 has 14 residues. Trimming took 7 bases from V and 5 from J; bases not matched to a gene: 10. CDR1 and CDR2 from the germline V gene are SQVTM and ANQGSEA. CDR3 DNA sequence: TGCAGCGGGGGTGGTGGACAGGGGGCCGACGAGCAGTACTTC. This translates into CSGGGGQGADEQYF.